This TCR beta chain was captured in a study of control samples from healthy donors and cancer patients. The CDR3 has 15 residues. Germline assignment: CDR1 SGHAT and CDR2 FQNNGV. V was clipped by 1 base and J by 2 bases, with 9 bases between them. Sequenced by immunoSEQ multiplex PCR; TCRdb stores in-frame clones only, minus some. The sample holds 200,000 or so clones, 90% to 95% seen once. The TCR comes from a man over 45 in good health. Sequences were obtained from blood. This rearrangement joins TRBV11-2 to TRBJ1-3; D is possibly TRBD1 (5 bases). In DNA, the CDR3 is TGTGCCAGCAGCTTAGGGGGGGAAACTGGAAACACCATATATTTT. Translation gives CASSLGGETGNTIYF.